Listed below are T cell receptor beta chains from one sample, sequenced in a study of vaccination and CD4 T cells after COVID-19. A single record per CDR3 protein comes from TCRdb applying MiXCR to the PCR reads. The table includes over 12,000 distinct CDR3 sequences, roughly 43% detected once. The antigens of these receptors remain unknown. The source material was cultured CD4+ T cells from blood. The receptor source for this set is a human donor with COVID-19. CDR3s include the opening cysteine and the closing phenylalanine or tryptophan. The D gene is left open where the match is weak. Clone size appears in some rows only: once, few, many, or a class for an expanded clone.

CDR3: CASSLAFTRYEQYF
DNA: TGTGCCAGCAGCTTAGCTTTCACCCGCTACGAGCAGTACTTC
J: TRBJ2-7
size: .
D: .
V: TRBV7-2

CDR3: CASTPSLSSGPSYEQYF
DNA: TGTGCCAGCACCCCCTCCCTCTCTAGCGGGCCCTCCTACGAGCAGTACTTC
J: TRBJ2-7
size: few
D: TRBD2
V: TRBV12-3/TRBV12-4

CDR3: CASSLNFGSLRAGSYNEQFF
DNA: TGTGCCAGCAGCTTAAACTTCGGATCCCTTAGGGCGGGCTCCTACAATGAGCAGTTCTTC
J: TRBJ2-1
size: .
D: .
V: TRBV11-1

CDR3: CSAYKRGVDTQYF
DNA: TGCAGTGCGTACAAGCGGGGGGTAGATACGCAGTATTTT
J: TRBJ2-3
size: .
D: TRBD2
V: TRBV20-1

CDR3: CASSDWGAASNQPQHF
DNA: TGTGCCAGTAGTGATTGGGGGGCAGCGAGCAATCAGCCCCAGCATTTT
J: TRBJ1-5
size: few
D: .
V: TRBV19

CDR3: CASGLTISTGGHYGYTF
DNA: TGTGCTAGTGGTTTGACCATCTCGACAGGGGGCCACTATGGCTACACCTTC
J: TRBJ1-2
size: .
D: TRBD1
V: TRBV12-5

CDR3: CSAKTQGILEKLFF
DNA: TGCAGTGCTAAGACCCAGGGGATCCTTGAAAAACTGTTTTTT
J: TRBJ1-4
size: .
D: .
V: TRBV20-1

CDR3: CASSPLDPNTQYF
DNA: TGCGCCAGCAGCCCCCTCGATCCGAATACGCAGTATTTT
J: TRBJ2-3
size: .
D: .
V: TRBV4-1

CDR3: CASSPWGGGNTEAFF
DNA: TGTGCCAGCAGCCCCTGGGGGGGGGGCAACACTGAAGCTTTCTTT
J: TRBJ1-1
size: .
D: .
V: TRBV7-3

CDR3: CASSTRNQEKRSVTGRNEQFF
DNA: TGTGCCAGCAGCACGCGGAACCAGGAAAAAAGATCAGTAACCGGGAGAAATGAGCAGTTCTTC
J: TRBJ2-1
size: .
D: .
V: TRBV6-1

CDR3: CSARVPGAGAPLHF
DNA: TGCAGTGCTAGAGTCCCGGGGGCGGGAGCACCCCTCCACTTT
J: TRBJ1-6
size: .
D: .
V: TRBV20-1

CDR3: CASSYYNSPLHF
DNA: TGTGCCAGCAGTTACTATAATTCACCCCTCCACTTT
J: TRBJ1-6
size: few
D: .
V: TRBV27

CDR3: CASSLRRDNNQPQHF
DNA: TGTGCCAGCAGTTTAAGGCGCGACAATAATCAGCCCCAGCATTTT
J: TRBJ1-5
size: few
D: .
V: TRBV27

CDR3: CSARGSYGYTF
DNA: TGCAGCGCACGGGGGAGCTATGGCTACACCTTC
J: TRBJ1-2
size: .
D: .
V: TRBV20-1

CDR3: CATSRDRNRVTGYTF
DNA: TGTGCCACCAGCAGAGATAGGAACAGGGTAACAGGCTACACCTTC
J: TRBJ1-2
size: .
D: .
V: TRBV15

CDR3: CASSLGGAGNEQFF
DNA: TGCGCCAGCAGCTTGGGCGGGGCCGGGAATGAGCAGTTCTTC
J: TRBJ2-1
size: .
D: .
V: TRBV5-1

CDR3: CASTPTASQPQHF
DNA: TGCGCCAGCACCCCGACAGCAAGTCAGCCCCAGCATTTT
J: TRBJ1-5
size: .
D: .
V: TRBV10-2

CDR3: CSASPTRQGLVVTNEKLFF
DNA: TGCAGTGCTAGCCCGACTCGACAGGGTCTAGTTGTAACTAATGAAAAACTGTTTTTT
J: TRBJ1-4
size: .
D: TRBD1
V: TRBV20-1

CDR3: CASSIGDTGKVANYGYTF
DNA: TGTGCCAGTAGTATAGGGGACACCGGAAAGGTAGCTAACTATGGCTACACCTTC
J: TRBJ1-2
size: .
D: .
V: TRBV19

CDR3: CASSLGGTPTYEQYF
DNA: TGTGCCAGCAGCCTAGGAGGGACACCCACCTACGAGCAGTACTTC
J: TRBJ2-7
size: .
D: .
V: TRBV5-8

CDR3: CASNPGGSINQPQHF
DNA: TGTGCCAGCAACCCTGGCGGGAGCATTAATCAGCCCCAGCATTTT
J: TRBJ1-5
size: few
D: .
V: TRBV25-1

CDR3: CASSQPGQANSPLHF
DNA: TGTGCCAGCAGCCAGCCGGGACAGGCCAATTCACCCCTCCACTTT
J: TRBJ1-6
size: once
D: TRBD1
V: TRBV4-2

CDR3: CAISGGGDTDTQYF
DNA: TGTGCCATCAGTGGCGGGGGCGACACAGATACGCAGTATTTT
J: TRBJ2-3
size: .
D: .
V: TRBV10-3

CDR3: CASRRASTSFSGELFF
DNA: TGTGCCAGCAGGCGTGCCAGCACTAGTTTTTCCGGGGAGCTGTTTTTT
J: TRBJ2-2
size: few
D: .
V: TRBV28

CDR3: CSAPMGTGSTQYF
DNA: TGCAGTGCCCCAATGGGGACAGGGTCGACCCAGTACTTC
J: TRBJ2-5
size: .
D: TRBD1
V: TRBV20-1

CDR3: CATKWGGGGDTEAFF
DNA: TGTGCCACCAAGTGGGGGGGCGGAGGGGACACTGAAGCTTTCTTT
J: TRBJ1-1
size: few
D: .
V: TRBV2

CDR3: CASSERGEPQHF
DNA: TGCGCCAGCAGTGAACGGGGGGAGCCCCAGCATTTT
J: TRBJ1-5
size: .
D: .
V: TRBV10-1

CDR3: CATKRDRMNTEAFF
DNA: TGTGCCACTAAAAGGGACAGAATGAACACTGAAGCTTTCTTT
J: TRBJ1-1
size: .
D: TRBD1
V: TRBV19

CDR3: CASSQVEGMAYNSPLHF
DNA: TGCGCCAGCAGCCAAGTTGAGGGTATGGCCTATAATTCACCCCTCCACTTT
J: TRBJ1-6
size: .
D: .
V: TRBV4-1

CDR3: CSAPDREGLYGYTF
DNA: TGCAGTGCACCCGACAGGGAAGGTCTCTATGGCTACACCTTC
J: TRBJ1-2
size: .
D: TRBD1
V: TRBV20-1

CDR3: CASRTTRPSSYEQYF
DNA: TGTGCCAGCAGAACGACTAGACCGTCCTCCTACGAGCAGTACTTC
J: TRBJ2-7
size: .
D: .
V: TRBV27

CDR3: CASSIQDRGRNQPQHF
DNA: TGTGCCAGTAGTATCCAGGACAGGGGACGCAATCAGCCCCAGCATTTT
J: TRBJ1-5
size: .
D: TRBD1
V: TRBV19

CDR3: CASSYRKSGGYEQYF
DNA: TGTGCCAGCAGTTACAGAAAATCAGGGGGCTACGAGCAGTACTTC
J: TRBJ2-7
size: .
D: TRBD1
V: TRBV6-5

CDR3: CSANGLAGGADTQYF
DNA: TGCAGTGCGAACGGACTAGCGGGGGGGGCAGATACGCAGTATTTT
J: TRBJ2-3
size: few
D: TRBD2
V: TRBV20-1

CDR3: CASRRTSTGELFF
DNA: TGTGCCAGCAGAAGGACATCCACCGGGGAGCTGTTTTTT
J: TRBJ2-2
size: few
D: .
V: TRBV6-1

CDR3: CASSFTDSPLHF
DNA: TGTGCCAGCAGCTTTACTGACTCACCCCTCCACTTT
J: TRBJ1-6
size: .
D: .
V: TRBV7-2

CDR3: CATSRGTRTSSTDTQYF
DNA: TGTGCCACCAGCAGGGGGACAAGGACGTCTAGCACAGATACGCAGTATTTT
J: TRBJ2-3
size: few
D: .
V: TRBV15

CDR3: CASSYGGYTGELFF
DNA: TGTGCCAGCAGCTACGGAGGTTACACCGGGGAGCTGTTTTTT
J: TRBJ2-2
size: .
D: .
V: TRBV7-2

CDR3: CSARLGIEETQYF
DNA: TGCAGTGCTAGGCTCGGGATCGAAGAGACCCAGTACTTC
J: TRBJ2-5
size: few
D: .
V: TRBV20-1

CDR3: CASSVWTGRGEQYF
DNA: TGTGCCAGCAGTGTATGGACAGGGCGGGGCGAGCAGTACTTC
J: TRBJ2-7
size: .
D: TRBD1
V: TRBV2

CDR3: CASRDRDYNSPLHF
DNA: TGTGCCAGCCGGGACAGGGACTATAATTCACCCCTCCACTTT
J: TRBJ1-6
size: .
D: TRBD1
V: TRBV2

CDR3: CAISESPGGRNEQYF
DNA: TGTGCCATCAGTGAGTCCCCGGGGGGGAGGAACGAGCAGTACTTC
J: TRBJ2-7
size: once
D: TRBD2
V: TRBV10-3

CDR3: CASSLLDNQPQHF
DNA: TGTGCCAGCAGTTTGCTGGACAATCAGCCCCAGCATTTT
J: TRBJ1-5
size: few
D: .
V: TRBV6-5